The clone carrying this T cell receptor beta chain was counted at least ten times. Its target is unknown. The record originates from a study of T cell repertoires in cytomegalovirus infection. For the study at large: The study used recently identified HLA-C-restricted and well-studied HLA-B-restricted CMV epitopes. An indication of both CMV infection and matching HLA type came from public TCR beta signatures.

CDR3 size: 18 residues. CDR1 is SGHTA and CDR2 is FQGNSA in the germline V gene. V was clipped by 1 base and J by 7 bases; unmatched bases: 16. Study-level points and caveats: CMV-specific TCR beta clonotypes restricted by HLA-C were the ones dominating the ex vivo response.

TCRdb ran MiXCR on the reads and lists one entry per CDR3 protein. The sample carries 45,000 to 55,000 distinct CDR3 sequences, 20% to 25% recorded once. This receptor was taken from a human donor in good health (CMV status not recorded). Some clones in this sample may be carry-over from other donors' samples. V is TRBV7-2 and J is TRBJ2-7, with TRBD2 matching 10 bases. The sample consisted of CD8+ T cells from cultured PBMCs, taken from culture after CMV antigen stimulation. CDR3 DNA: TGTGCCAGCAGCTTAGGATGGCGTTTCAGCGGGGGGGCCAAGGAGCAGTACTTC. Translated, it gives CASSLGWRFSGGAKEQYF.